The next 11 T cell receptor beta chains were all read from a single sample in a study of PD-1 blockade in classical Hodgkin lymphoma. Specified time point: newly diagnosed, previously untreated cHL patient sample. TCRdb keeps only in-frame clones here, not all; method: immunoSEQ multiplex PCR. The data hold 70,000 or so clones, with more than 85% observed a single time. The sequencing sample was made of peripheral blood mononuclear cells (PBMCs). Receptor source: a human donor with classical Hodgkin lymphoma.

This clone has a single count. The J gene is TRBJ2-5, the V gene TRBV5-1, with D perhaps TRBD2 (5 bases). Germline V lookup: CDR1 SGHRS, CDR2 YFSETQ. The germline V and J ends were trimmed by 0 bases and 1 base, with 7 bases remaining between them. CDR3 length: 14 amino acids. The CDR3 here is CASSLAGIQETQYF. CDR3 nucleotide sequence: TGCGCCAGCAGCTTGGCGGGGATCCAAGAGACCCAGTACTTC. Combining the CDR3 with reference TRBV5-1 and TRBJ2-5 gives the whole variable domain KAGVTQTPRYLIKTRGQQVTLSCSPISGHRSVSWYQQTPGQGLQFLFEYFSETQRNKGNFPGRFSGRQFSNSRSEMNVSTLELGDSALYLCASSLAGIQETQYFGPGTRLLVL.

In nucleotides, the CDR3 is TGTGCCAGCAGTCGCGTTGGGGGGGCTTTCTTT. This gives the protein CASSRVGGAFF. V gene TRBV28 combines with J gene TRBJ1-1; possible D gene TRBD1, 5 bases. Germline V gives CDR1 MDHEN, CDR2 SYDVKM. The CDR3 is 11 residues long. The V end lost 5 bases, the J end lost 11 bases, and 12 bases lay between the germline ends.

CDR3: CASSSTRGRDEQYF. The DNA of the CDR3 is TGTGCCAGCAGCTCGACCAGGGGTCGCGACGAGCAGTACTTC. The chain is built from TRBV5-6 and TRBJ2-7, with a tentative D call TRBD1 (6 bases). Trimming shortened V by 3 bases and J by 5 bases, and 15 bases separated the two germline ends. This CDR3 region has 14 residues. The V gene's germline CDR1 is SGHDT and CDR2 YYEEEE.

V gene TRBV6-1 combines with J gene TRBJ1-2; D not resolved. The CDR3 extends over 12 amino acids. From germline, CDR1 is MNHNS and CDR2 SASEGT. V was cut by 0 bases and J by 3 bases, with 2 bases left in between. As DNA, the CDR3 is TGTGCCAGCAGTGAAGCAGACTATGGCTACACCTTC. Encoded protein: CASSEADYGYTF.

J is TRBJ1-5 and V is TRBV5-1; maybe TRBD1 (5 bases). Per germline, CDR1 SGHRS and CDR2 YFSETQ. CDR3 length: 13 residues. V lost 5 bases to trimming and J lost 5 bases, with 11 bases between them. CDR3 sequence: CASRPGIDQPQHF. CDR3 nucleotide sequence: TGCGCCAGCAGGCCAGGGATCGATCAGCCCCAGCATTTT.

The chain joins TRBV6-5 to TRBJ2-3, with D unresolved. The CDR3 length is 15 residues. The V end was cut by 3 bases, the J end by 2 bases, with 12 bases between. CDR1 MNHEY and CDR2 SVGAGI come from the germline V gene. CDR3 sequence: CASSYGDHPTDTQYF. In DNA, the CDR3 is TGTGCCAGCAGTTATGGGGATCACCCCACAGATACGCAGTATTTT.

The rearrangement links TRBV5-1 to TRBJ2-7, with D possibly matching TRBD2 (5 bases). The length of the CDR3 is 15 residues. The germline V gene encodes CDR1 SGHRS and CDR2 YFSETQ. Trimming shortened V by 3 bases and J by 3 bases, and 16 bases separated the two germline ends. As DNA, the CDR3 is TGCGCCAGCAGCTCCGACCCTACTAGTATCTACGAGCAGTACTTC. Amino acids: CASSSDPTSIYEQYF.

This chain joins TRBV27 and TRBJ2-3; 9 bases are a match to TRBD1. The CDR3 is 15 residues long. J lost 4 bases, V lost 5 bases, and 7 bases had no gene match. CDR1 MNHEY and CDR2 SMNVEV come from the germline V gene (reference sequence). CDR3 bases: TGTGCCAGCAGTCTAACCGGGACAGGGTCAGATACGCAGTATTTT. Translation: CASSLTGTGSDTQYF.

The rearrangement joins TRBV28 to TRBJ2-7; D is ambiguous. Germline lookup yields CDR1 MDHEN and CDR2 SYDVKM. Trimming cost V 1 base and J 4 bases, with 5 bases left between them. The CDR3 covers 12 residues. CDR3 in DNA: TGTGCCAGCAGTTTATCAGGTTACGAGCAGTACTTC. It codes for CASSLSGYEQYF.

The chain links TRBV4-2 to TRBJ2-7, with 13 positions matching TRBD2. The germline CDR1 and CDR2 sequences are LGHNA and YNFKEQ. The V and J ends lost 0 bases and 5 bases, in that order; junction bases with no gene match: 4. This CDR3 comprises 16 residues. The CDR3, as DNA: TGTGCCAGCAGCCAAGAGAGACTAGCGGGGGGCCACGAGCAGTACTTC. Its protein is CASSQERLAGGHEQYF.

The rearrangement uses TRBV29-1 and TRBJ1-1; no clear D gene. Germline CDR1 and CDR2: SQVTM and ANQGSEA. The ends were cut back, 5 bases at V and 8 bases at J, with 18 bases in the middle. The CDR3 totals 13 residues. Here the CDR3 DNA reads TGCAGCGTTTCTCCTATGATACTGTCCGAAGCTTTCTTT. This gives the protein CSVSPMILSEAFF.